This TCR beta chain originates from a study of T cells after yellow fever vaccination. Study details: Preparation of fractions with low cell numbers was performed using SMART-Seq v4 Ultra Low Input. General study findings and limits: FACS-sorted repertoires might harbor abundant contaminating clonotypes from the bulk population. The booster response re-showed most primary clones: around 95% CD4, approximately 90% CD8.

This clonotype was counted only a few times. Its specificity is unknown. Per germline, CDR1 MNHEY and CDR2 SVGAGI. Between the trimmed V and J ends, which lost 6 bases and 5 bases, there was a span of 11 bases. The CDR3 covers 13 residues. TCRdb analysed the 5' RACE reads with MiXCR anew, one entry per CDR3 protein. Of around 320,000 distinct CDR3 sequences listed, around 11% were seen once; the top ten hold 2.5% to 4%. Sequences were derived from CD4+ T cells sorted from PBMCs, sampled 45 days after the yellow fever booster vaccination. This sequence originates from a man aged 18 to 30 who received the YFV17D yellow fever vaccine. The J gene is TRBJ2-4, the V gene TRBV6-5; D remains unclear. CDR3 in amino acids: CASRSPLENIQYF. The CDR3 DNA reads TGTGCCAGCAGGAGCCCGCTGGAAAACATTCAGTACTTC.